Listed here are 15 T cell receptor beta chains from one sample, sequenced in a study of T cell responses to AZD1222 COVID-19 vaccine. Only in-frame clones appear in the TCRdb table, and some are missing; sequencing was by immunoSEQ multiplex PCR. This table holds about 110,000 clones, about 92% found once. The material was peripheral blood, obtained on day 0 of MenACWY control vaccination. Receptors originate from an adult in good health.

In its sample, this clone was seen once. The gene calls are TRBV6-5 and TRBJ2-7; D is possibly TRBD1 (6 bases). V was shortened by 0 bases and J by 1 base, with 10 bases between the two germline ends. Germline lookup yields CDR1 MNHEY and CDR2 SVGAGI. CDR3 length: 15 amino acids. The CDR3 DNA is TGTGCCAGCAGTTACTCAGGCAGGGGATCCTACGAGCAGTACTTC. Translating it yields CASSYSGRGSYEQYF.

V gene TRBV5-4 combines with J gene TRBJ2-2; D not certain. CDR3 size: 14 residues. Trimming removed 1 base at V and 0 bases at J, with 4 bases between. In germline, CDR1 is SGHNT, CDR2 YYREEE (reference sequence). The CDR3 coding sequence is TGTGCCAGCAGCTTGAGCCCGAACACCGGGGAGCTGTTTTTT. Translating it yields CASSLSPNTGELFF.

The gene calls are TRBV7-3 and TRBJ1-1; possible D gene TRBD1, 6 bases. In germline, CDR1 is SGHTA, CDR2 FQGTGA. V lost 5 bases to trimming and J lost 3 bases, with 10 bases between them. CDR3 length: 13 residues. For the CDR3, the DNA is TGTGCCAGCAGCCCCCGACAGGACACTGAAGCTTTCTTT. Amino acid sequence: CASSPRQDTEAFF.

A word on this clone: Within the sample, other DNA sequences also encode this same CDR3. J is TRBJ1-2 and V is TRBV5-1; D unclear. Germline values: CDR1 SGHRS, CDR2 YFSETQ. The length of the CDR3 is 14 residues. The ends were cut back, 0 bases at V and 2 bases at J, with 8 bases in the middle. CDR3 amino acids: CASSLESPNYGYTF. CDR3 coding DNA: TGCGCCAGCAGCTTGGAGTCTCCAAACTATGGCTACACCTTC. Full variable domain (outside the CDR3, taken from reference TRBV5-1 and TRBJ1-2): KAGVTQTPRYLIKTRGQQVTLSCSPISGHRSVSWYQQTPGQGLQFLFEYFSETQRNKGNFPGRFSGRQFSNSRSEMNVSTLELGDSALYLCASSLESPNYGYTFGSGTRLTVV.

This chain joins TRBV6-2 or TRBV6-3 and TRBJ2-3; D perhaps matches TRBD2 (5 bases). The CDR3 consists of 15 residues. The V end lost 5 bases, the J end lost 3 bases, and 15 bases lay between the germline ends. From germline, CDR1 is MNHEY and CDR2 SVGEGT. This chain's CDR3 is CASSRTGEVTDTQYF. The DNA for the CDR3 is TGTGCCAGCAGTCGGACTGGAGAGGTAACAGATACGCAGTATTTT.

This chain links TRBV28 with TRBJ1-2, with D hard to call. The germline CDR1 and CDR2 sequences are MDHEN and SYDVKM. The CDR3 covers 14 residues. Deletions cut 3 bases from V and 2 bases from J, with 10 bases between. The CDR3 region is CASSLPALNYGYTF. CDR3 sequence (DNA): TGTGCCAGCAGTTTGCCTGCCCTAAACTATGGCTACACCTTC.

The V gene is TRBV15, the J gene TRBJ2-5; D not certain. The CDR3 loop spans 16 amino acids. Per germline, CDR1 LNHNV and CDR2 YYDKDF (reference sequence). Between the trimmed V and J ends, which lost 3 bases and 3 bases, there was a span of 17 bases. CDR3 DNA sequence: TGTGCCACCAGCAGGGGCGCCTCCCGGTGGGAAGAGACCCAGTACTTC. Translation gives CATSRGASRWEETQYF. The full variable domain, rest sourced from reference TRBV15 and TRBJ2-5, is DAMVIQNPRYQVTQFGKPVTLSCSQTLNHNVMYWYQQKSSQAPKLLFHYYDKDFNNEADTPDNFQSRRPNTSFCFLDIRSPGLGDTAMYLCATSRGASRWEETQYFGPGTRLLVL.

The genes are TRBV6-5 and TRBJ1-1, with 9 bases lining up with TRBD1. Trimming removed 2 bases from V and 5 bases from J; junction bases left unmatched: 3. This CDR3 has 14 amino acids. Germline CDR1 reads MNHEY; CDR2 reads SVGAGI. CDR3 sequence: CASSYMTGGTEAFF. The CDR3 DNA sequence: TGTGCCAGCAGTTACATGACAGGGGGGACTGAAGCTTTCTTT.

This rearrangement joins TRBV21-1 to TRBJ1-4. TRBV21-1 is recorded as a pseudogene. The length of the CDR3 is 14 residues. This chain's CDR3 is CASSKVGERQKLFF. For the CDR3, the DNA is TGTGCCAGCAGCAAAGTGGGGGAGCGCCAAAAACTGTTTTTT.

This chain joins TRBV24-1 and TRBJ2-3; 7 nucleotides match TRBD1. Germline-derived CDR1 and CDR2 are KGHDR and SFDVKD. The CDR3 covers 12 residues. V shed 4 bases, J shed 8 bases, and the junction held 2 bases outside the gene matches. The CDR3 sequence is CATSDSGGTQYF. The CDR3 coding sequence is TGTGCCACCAGTGACTCAGGGGGTACGCAGTATTTT.

The V and J genes are TRBV5-1 and TRBJ2-3; the D is unclear. Trimming left V 0 bases short and J 6 bases short, with 11 bases between. CDR3 size: 14 residues. Germline assignment: CDR1 SGHRS and CDR2 YFSETQ. CDR3 region: CASSLGQPADTQYF. CDR3 bases: TGCGCCAGCAGCTTGGGCCAGCCCGCCGATACGCAGTATTTT.

This clone was detected once. The genes are TRBV3-1 (or the pseudogene TRBV3-2) and TRBJ1-1; weak D call: TRBD1 (6 bases). This CDR3 is 15 amino acids long. Germline CDR1 is LGHDT and CDR2 is YNNKEL (reference sequence). The V and J ends lost 0 bases and 0 bases respectively, with 8 bases between them. The CDR3 protein is CASSQEGALNTEAFF. The CDR3 nucleotides read TGTGCCAGCAGCCAAGAGGGGGCGCTGAACACTGAAGCTTTCTTT.

J is TRBJ2-3 and V is TRBV9; no clear D. Germline V lookup: CDR1 SGDLS, CDR2 YYNGEE. V was shortened by 0 bases and J by 2 bases, with 10 bases between the two germline ends. The CDR3 runs 15 residues. The DNA for the CDR3 is TGTGCCAGCAGCGTAGGACCGGGTTACACAGATACGCAGTATTTT. Translating gives CASSVGPGYTDTQYF.

The CDR3 nucleotides are TGCGCCAGCAGCGGATTAGGAGGGACCCAGTACTTC. It encodes CASSGLGGTQYF. The chain employs TRBV4-1 and TRBJ2-5, with a weak D call TRBD2 (5 bases). The V gene lost 5 bases and the J gene lost 7 bases, with 11 bases spanning the gap. CDR1 is MGHRA and CDR2 is YSYEKL in the germline V gene. The CDR3 loop spans 12 amino acids.

The chain couples TRBV7-9 to TRBJ1-5; maybe TRBD1 (6 bases). Trimming stripped 5 bases from V and 5 bases from J, with 16 bases between. From germline, CDR1 is SEHNR and CDR2 FQNEAQ (reference sequence). The CDR3 is 15 residues long. CDR3 nucleotides: TGTGCCAGCAGCCCGCCCGGGGGCGGGTATCAGCCCCAGCATTTT. This gives the protein CASSPPGGGYQPQHF. The full variable domain, completed using reference TRBV7-9 and TRBJ1-5, is DTGVSQNPRHKITKRGQNVTFRCDPISEHNRLYWYRQTLGQGPEFLTYFQNEAQLEKSRLLSDRFSAERPKGSFSTLEIQRTEQGDSAMYLCASSPPGGGYQPQHFGDGTRLSIL.